These T cell receptor beta chains were read from a single sample in a study of human T cells and chemical hapten exposure. Each CDR3 protein gets one entry after TCRdb re-called the RACE reads with MiXCR. The sample lists 350,000 to 400,000 distinct CDR3 sequences; approximately 5.1% were seen once. Specimen: whole blood, collected in connection with sensitization to the hapten diphenylcyclopropenone (DPC). The receptors come from a woman aged 45 to 65 with alopecia areata. Some clones in this sample may be carry-over from other donors' samples. Both conserved end residues are part of each CDR3. The D gene is left open where the match is weak. Size is omitted from some rows. Given values are once, few, many or a class for expanded clones.

D,V,size,J,DNA,CDR3
.,TRBV7-2,.,TRBJ1-2,TGTGCCAGCAGCTTAGCCCGACGAGGCTACACCTTC,CASSLARRGYTF
TRBD1,TRBV9,many,TRBJ2-7,TGTGCCAGCTCCCAAACCTGGGACAGAGTTTACGAGCAGTACTTC,CASSQTWDRVYEQYF
TRBD1,TRBV5-1,many,TRBJ2-5,TGCGCCAGCAGCCCCGGACAGGCACAAGAGACCCAGTACTTC,CASSPGQAQETQYF
.,TRBV30,.,TRBJ1-1,TGTGCCTGGTGTTTAAGTAACACTGAAGCTTTCTTT,CAWCLSNTEAFF
.,TRBV4-1,many,TRBJ2-1,TGCGCCAGCAGCCAAGCGACTAGTGGGCCCTACAATGAGCAGTTCTTC,CASSQATSGPYNEQFF
.,TRBV12-3/TRBV12-4,.,TRBJ1-1,TGTGCCAGCAGTGCGGACAGCCGAAAACCTTTCTTT,CASSADSRKPFF
.,TRBV4-1,many,TRBJ1-1,TGCGCCAGCAGCCAAGCAACAGGGTACACTGAAGCTTTCTTT,CASSQATGYTEAFF
.,TRBV30,many,TRBJ2-1,TGTGCCTGGAGTTCGGGTCAAAAGCAGTTCTTC,CAWSSGQKQFF
TRBD2,TRBV12-3/TRBV12-4,few,TRBJ2-1,TGTGCCAGCAGCCGTGGACTAGCGGGAGAGTTTGAGCAGTTCTTC,CASSRGLAGEFEQFF
TRBD1,TRBV27,.,TRBJ2-7,TGTGCCAGCAGTTTAAGCAGGGGGCCATCCTACGAGCAGTACTTC,CASSLSRGPSYEQYF
.,TRBV28,many,TRBJ2-4,TGTGCCAGCAGTTCCTACCAGGGGATACGCAAAAACATTCAGTACTTC,CASSSYQGIRKNIQYF
.,TRBV6-2/TRBV6-3,.,TRBJ2-1,TGTGCCAGCAAAGAGCGGCCCAATGAGCAGTTCTTC,CASKERPNEQFF
TRBD1,TRBV28,.,TRBJ2-7,TGTGCCAGCAGTGCCTCCGGGACAGGGCGGTACGAGCAGTACTTC,CASSASGTGRYEQYF
TRBD1,TRBV29-1,many,TRBJ2-1,TGCAGCGTGAGGACAGGGCGGAATGAGCAGTTCTTC,CSVRTGRNEQFF
.,TRBV20-1,many,TRBJ1-5,TGCAGTGCTGGTCACGGCAATCAGCCCCAGCATTTT,CSAGHGNQPQHF
TRBD2,TRBV29-1,.,TRBJ2-7,TGCAGCGCTATCATGACTAGCGGGAAATTATCCCTTCGGGAGCAGTACTTC,CSAIMTSGKLSLREQYF
.,TRBV7-9,many,TRBJ1-6,TGTGCCAGCAGCTCCTCATCGGTATCACCCCTCCACTTT,CASSSSSVSPLHF
.,TRBV30,.,TRBJ2-7,TGTGCCTGGAGCGAGAACCCGACTGTTACCTACGAGCAGTACTTC,CAWSENPTVTYEQYF
TRBD1,TRBV20-1,few,TRBJ1-5,TGCAGTGCTTCTACAGGGGAATATAGCAATCAGCCCCAGCATTTT,CSASTGEYSNQPQHF
.,TRBV14,many,TRBJ2-5,TGTGCCAGCAGCCAAGCTAGAGCGACCCAGTACTTC,CASSQARATQYF
TRBD1,TRBV28,.,TRBJ1-1,TGTGCCAGCAGTTCCTACCTACAGGGGCTGGGCACTGAAGCTTTCTTT,CASSSYLQGLGTEAFF
.,TRBV27,many,TRBJ2-5,TGTGCCAGCAGTGAAGACCCTTACCAAGAGACCCAGTACTTC,CASSEDPYQETQYF
TRBD2,TRBV19,.,TRBJ2-1,TGTGCCAGTACCATAGCGGGAGGACGCGGGAATGAGCAGTTCTTC,CASTIAGGRGNEQFF
.,TRBV2,.,TRBJ1-6,TGTGCCAGCAGAGGAACAGGGAATTCACCCCTCCACTTT,CASRGTGNSPLHF
TRBD2,TRBV6-2/TRBV6-3,many,TRBJ2-3,TGTGCCAGCAGTTACTCGACTAGCGCCATCACAGATACGCAGTATTTT,CASSYSTSAITDTQYF
TRBD2,TRBV29-1,many,TRBJ2-2,TGCAGCGTCATAAGACTAGCGGGAGAAGCCGGGGAGCTGTTTTTT,CSVIRLAGEAGELFF
TRBD1,TRBV4-2,many,TRBJ1-3,TGTGCCAGCAGCCCCTGGACAGGGAGGGGAAACACCATATATTTT,CASSPWTGRGNTIYF
.,TRBV7-9,few,TRBJ1-4,TGTGCCAGCAGCTTTGGACGCCGAACTGAAAAACTGTTTTTT,CASSFGRRTEKLFF
TRBD1,TRBV12-3/TRBV12-4,few,TRBJ1-2,TGTGCCAGCAGTAGGGGACAGGGGGCATACTATGGCTACACCTTC,CASSRGQGAYYGYTF
.,TRBV28,many,TRBJ2-2,TGTGCCAGCAGTTTAAATCTAAACGCAGGGGCGGCCGGGGAGCTGTTTTTT,CASSLNLNAGAAGELFF
.,TRBV6-6,few,TRBJ1-1,TGTGCCAGCAGTTTTGTAGGTATGAACACTGAAGCTTTCTTT,CASSFVGMNTEAFF
.,TRBV24-1,many,TRBJ2-1,TGTGCCACCAGTGATCCCGAGCGGGCAGATGAGCAGTTCTTC,CATSDPERADEQFF
TRBD2,TRBV20-1,few,TRBJ2-3,TGCAGTGCTAGAGAGGGAGCGGGAGGCACAGATACGCAGTATTTT,CSAREGAGGTDTQYF
.,TRBV20-1,.,TRBJ1-5,TGCAGTGCCATCGCCCCTGGGGGGCTGAGGCAGCCCCAGCATTTT,CSAIAPGGLRQPQHF
TRBD2,TRBV5-1,many,TRBJ2-5,TGCGCCAGCAGCTGGGGACTAGCGGGGAGAGAAGAGACCCAGTACTTC,CASSWGLAGREETQYF
TRBD1,TRBV20-1,few,TRBJ1-4,TGCAGTGCAGAAAGGACAGGGGCGCGGGAAAAACTGTTTTTT,CSAERTGAREKLFF
TRBD1,TRBV13,few,TRBJ1-1,TGTGCCAGCAGCTTCACTCTTACAGGGGCCGGCACTGAAGCTTTCTTT,CASSFTLTGAGTEAFF
TRBD2,TRBV7-9,many,TRBJ2-1,TGTGCCAGCAGCTTATCAGCGGGGGGGCAGTTCTTC,CASSLSAGGQFF
.,TRBV12-3/TRBV12-4,many,TRBJ2-7,TGTGCCAGCAGCCCCAGGGTGGAGTTTGACGAGCAGTACTTC,CASSPRVEFDEQYF
.,TRBV29-1,few,TRBJ1-5,TGCAGCGTTATCTCAGGAAATCAGCCCCAGCATTTT,CSVISGNQPQHF
.,TRBV12-3/TRBV12-4,few,TRBJ1-1,TGTGCCAGCAGTCGAGGGCGGAGGGACACTGAAGCTTTCTTT,CASSRGRRDTEAFF
TRBD2,TRBV11-2,.,TRBJ2-1,TGTGCCAGCAGCTTTCGACAGGGGACTCCGGGACTAGCGGGAGCGGTTTTCAATGAGCAGTTCTTC,CASSFRQGTPGLAGAVFNEQFF
.,TRBV5-1,many,TRBJ1-1,TGCGCCAGCAGCCCGGGACACCCCGAGGCTTTCTTT,CASSPGHPEAFF
.,TRBV6-5,.,TRBJ2-7,TGTGCCAGCAGTTACTCGGGGCGGGGGCTCTACGAGCAGTACTTC,CASSYSGRGLYEQYF
.,TRBV6-2/TRBV6-3,.,TRBJ2-1,TGTGCCAGCAGTTACTCCGGGACTAATGAGCAGTTCTTC,CASSYSGTNEQFF
TRBD2,TRBV9,few,TRBJ2-1,TGTGCCAGCAGCGTAGTAGCGGGAGGGACTTACAATGAGCAGTTCTTC,CASSVVAGGTYNEQFF
.,TRBV5-6,many,TRBJ2-3,TGTGCCAGCAGTTCCGAGGGGCATACGGGCACAGATACGCAGTATTTT,CASSSEGHTGTDTQYF
.,TRBV12-3/TRBV12-4,many,TRBJ2-1,TGTGCCAGCAGGCCGGGACGGGTTCTTAGGAATGAGCAGTTCTTC,CASRPGRVLRNEQFF
.,TRBV29-1,few,TRBJ2-3,TGCAGCGTTGGGTCCGCAGCCCGCACAGATACGCAGTATTTT,CSVGSAARTDTQYF
.,TRBV29-1,few,TRBJ1-6,TGCAGCGCTAAGGGGGGACAAGATAATTCACCCCTCCACTTT,CSAKGGQDNSPLHF
.,TRBV30,many,TRBJ2-1,TGTGCCTGGAAGGCCGAAGGGCCTGGGCAGTTCTTC,CAWKAEGPGQFF
.,TRBV1,.,TRBJ2-2,TGCACCAGCAGCCAAGATCAGGAGTACACCGGGGAGCTGTTTTTT,CTSSQDQEYTGELFF
.,TRBV6-5,many,TRBJ2-7,TGTGCCAGCAATAGCGGCGCGGACGAGCAGTACTTC,CASNSGADEQYF
.,TRBV6-5,many,TRBJ2-7,TGTGCCAGCAGTTACCACGGGGACGCGTACGAGCAGTACTTC,CASSYHGDAYEQYF
TRBD1,TRBV19,few,TRBJ1-2,TGTGCCAGTATTACACCCGGGACAGGGCATGGCTACACCTTC,CASITPGTGHGYTF